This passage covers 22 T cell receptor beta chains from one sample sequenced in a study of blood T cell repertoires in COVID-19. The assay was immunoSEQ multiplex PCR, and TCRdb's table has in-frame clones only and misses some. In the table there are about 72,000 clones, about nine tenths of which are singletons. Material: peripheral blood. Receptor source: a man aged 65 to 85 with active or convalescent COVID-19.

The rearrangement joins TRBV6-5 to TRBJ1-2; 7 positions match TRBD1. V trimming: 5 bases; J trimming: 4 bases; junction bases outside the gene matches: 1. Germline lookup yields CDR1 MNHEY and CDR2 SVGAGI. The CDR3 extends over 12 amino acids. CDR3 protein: CASSRQGYGYTF. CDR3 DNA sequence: TGTGCCAGCAGTCGACAGGGCTATGGCTACACCTTC.

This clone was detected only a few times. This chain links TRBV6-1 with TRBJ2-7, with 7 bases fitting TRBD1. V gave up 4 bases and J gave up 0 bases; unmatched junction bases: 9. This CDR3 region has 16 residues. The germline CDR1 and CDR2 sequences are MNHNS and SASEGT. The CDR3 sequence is CASSGLGQATSYEQYF. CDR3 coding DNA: TGTGCCAGCAGTGGCCTCGGACAGGCGACCTCCTACGAGCAGTACTTC.

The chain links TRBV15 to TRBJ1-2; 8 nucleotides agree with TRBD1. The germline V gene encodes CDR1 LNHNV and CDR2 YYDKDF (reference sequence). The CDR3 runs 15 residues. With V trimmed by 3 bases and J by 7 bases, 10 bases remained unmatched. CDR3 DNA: TGTGCCACCAGCAGTGGACAGGGTGTTTTGGGTGGCTACACCTTC. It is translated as CATSSGQGVLGGYTF.

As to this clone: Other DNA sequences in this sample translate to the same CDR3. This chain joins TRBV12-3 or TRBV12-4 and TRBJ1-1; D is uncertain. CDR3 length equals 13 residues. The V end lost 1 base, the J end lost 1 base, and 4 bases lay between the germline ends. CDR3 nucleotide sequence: TGTGCCAGCAGTTTAGGGCCGAACACTGAAGCTTTCTTT. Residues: CASSLGPNTEAFF.

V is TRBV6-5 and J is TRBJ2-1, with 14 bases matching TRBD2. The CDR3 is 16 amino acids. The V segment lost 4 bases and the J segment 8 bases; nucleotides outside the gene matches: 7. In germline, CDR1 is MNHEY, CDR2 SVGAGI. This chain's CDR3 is CASSSAGTSGRDEQFF. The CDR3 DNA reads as TGTGCCAGCAGTTCCGCCGGGACTAGCGGGAGAGATGAGCAGTTCTTC.

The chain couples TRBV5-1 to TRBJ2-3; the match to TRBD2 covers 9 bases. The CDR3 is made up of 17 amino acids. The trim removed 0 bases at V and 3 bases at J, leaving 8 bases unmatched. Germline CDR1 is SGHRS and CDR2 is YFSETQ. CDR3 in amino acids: CASSLVVAGGPTDTQYF. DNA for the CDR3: TGCGCCAGCAGCTTGGTGGTCGCGGGAGGGCCGACAGATACGCAGTATTTT.

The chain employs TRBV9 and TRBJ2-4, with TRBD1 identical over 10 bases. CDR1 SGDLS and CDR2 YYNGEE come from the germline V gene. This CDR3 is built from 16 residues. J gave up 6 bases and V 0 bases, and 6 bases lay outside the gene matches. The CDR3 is CASSVDAGTGVNIQYF. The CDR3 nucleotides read TGTGCCAGCAGCGTAGATGCCGGGACAGGGGTAAACATTCAGTACTTC.

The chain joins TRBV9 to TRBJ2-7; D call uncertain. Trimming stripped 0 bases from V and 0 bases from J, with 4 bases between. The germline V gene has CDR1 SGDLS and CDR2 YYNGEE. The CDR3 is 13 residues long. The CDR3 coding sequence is TGTGCCAGCAGCGTAGGTAGCTCCTACGAGCAGTACTTC. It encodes CASSVGSSYEQYF.

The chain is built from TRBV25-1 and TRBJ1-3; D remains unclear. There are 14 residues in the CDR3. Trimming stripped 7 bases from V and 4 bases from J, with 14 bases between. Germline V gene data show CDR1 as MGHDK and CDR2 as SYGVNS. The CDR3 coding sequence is TGTGCCAGCACCAGGCCCGGACTGGGAAACACCATATATTTT. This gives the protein CASTRPGLGNTIYF.

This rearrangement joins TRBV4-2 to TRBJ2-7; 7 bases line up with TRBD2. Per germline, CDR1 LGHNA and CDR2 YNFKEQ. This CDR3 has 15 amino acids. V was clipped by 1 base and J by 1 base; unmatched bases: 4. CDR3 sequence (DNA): TGTGCCAGCAGCCAAGGTCGAGCGGGGTCCTACGAGCAGTACTTC. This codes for CASSQGRAGSYEQYF.

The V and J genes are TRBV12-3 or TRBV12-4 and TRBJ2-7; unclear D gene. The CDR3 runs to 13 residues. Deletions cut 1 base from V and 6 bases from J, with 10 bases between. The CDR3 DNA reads TGTGCCAGCAGTTTAGATCTATATTTCGAGCAGTACTTC. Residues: CASSLDLYFEQYF.

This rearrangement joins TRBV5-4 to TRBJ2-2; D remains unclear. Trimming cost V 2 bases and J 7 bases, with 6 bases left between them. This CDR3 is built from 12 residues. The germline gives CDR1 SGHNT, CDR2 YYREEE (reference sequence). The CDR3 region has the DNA TGTGCCAGCAGCTTATCTCTCGGGGAGCTGTTTTTT. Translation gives CASSLSLGELFF. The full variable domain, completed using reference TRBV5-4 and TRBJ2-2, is ETGVTQSPTHLIKTRGQQVTLRCSSQSGHNTVSWYQQALGQGPQFIFQYYREEENGRGNFPPRFSGLQFPNYSSELNVNALELDDSALYLCASSLSLGELFFGEGSRLTVL.

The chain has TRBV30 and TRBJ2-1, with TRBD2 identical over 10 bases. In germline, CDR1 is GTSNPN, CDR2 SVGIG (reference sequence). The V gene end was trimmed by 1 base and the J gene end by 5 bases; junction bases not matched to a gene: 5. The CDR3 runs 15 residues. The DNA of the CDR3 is TGTGCCTGGAGTGGGGGACTAGCGAGAGACAATGAGCAGTTCTTC. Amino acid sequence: CAWSGGLARDNEQFF.

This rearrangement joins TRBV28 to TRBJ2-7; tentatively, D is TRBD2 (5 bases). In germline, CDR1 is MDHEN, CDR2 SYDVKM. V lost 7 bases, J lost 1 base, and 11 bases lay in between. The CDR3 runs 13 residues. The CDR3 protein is CASTPDWSYEQYF. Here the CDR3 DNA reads TGTGCCAGCACCCCGGACTGGTCCTACGAGCAGTACTTC.

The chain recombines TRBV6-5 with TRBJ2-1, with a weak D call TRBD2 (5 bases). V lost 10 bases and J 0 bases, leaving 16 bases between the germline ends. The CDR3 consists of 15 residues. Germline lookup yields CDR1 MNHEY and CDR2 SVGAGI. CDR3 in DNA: TGTGCCACCGCTAAGCGGTTGAGCTCCTACAATGAGCAGTTCTTC. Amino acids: CATAKRLSSYNEQFF.

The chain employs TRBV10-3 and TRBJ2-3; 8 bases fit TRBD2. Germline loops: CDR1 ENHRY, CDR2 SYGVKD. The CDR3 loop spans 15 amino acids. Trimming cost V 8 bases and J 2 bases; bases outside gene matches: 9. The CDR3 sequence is CAIASTSGFTDTQYF. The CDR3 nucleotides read TGTGCCATCGCCTCAACTAGCGGCTTCACAGATACGCAGTATTTT.

The CDR3 nucleotides are TGCGCCAGCAGCTCTCCGGGTCTGAGGGCACTAAGTGGCTACACCTTC. It translates to CASSSPGLRALSGYTF. The J gene is TRBJ1-2, the V gene TRBV5-1; D not resolved. Per germline, CDR1 SGHRS and CDR2 YFSETQ. V was shortened by 3 bases and J by 7 bases, with 22 bases between the two germline ends. The length of the CDR3 is 16 residues.

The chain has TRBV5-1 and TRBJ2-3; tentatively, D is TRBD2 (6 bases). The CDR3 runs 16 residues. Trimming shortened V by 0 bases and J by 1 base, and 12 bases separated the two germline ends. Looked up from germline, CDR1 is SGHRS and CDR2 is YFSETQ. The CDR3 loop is CASSLGFSSGTDTQYF. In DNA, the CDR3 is TGCGCCAGCAGCTTGGGGTTCTCTAGCGGCACAGATACGCAGTATTTT. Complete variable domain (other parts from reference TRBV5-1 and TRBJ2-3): KAGVTQTPRYLIKTRGQQVTLSCSPISGHRSVSWYQQTPGQGLQFLFEYFSETQRNKGNFPGRFSGRQFSNSRSEMNVSTLELGDSALYLCASSLGFSSGTDTQYFGPGTRLTVL.

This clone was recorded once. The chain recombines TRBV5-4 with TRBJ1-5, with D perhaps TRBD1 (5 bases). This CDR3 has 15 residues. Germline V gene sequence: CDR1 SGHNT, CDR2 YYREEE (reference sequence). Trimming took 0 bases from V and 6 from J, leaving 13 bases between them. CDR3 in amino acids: CASSLGGSGSQPQHF. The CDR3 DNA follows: TGTGCCAGCAGCTTGGGGGGCTCAGGGTCTCAGCCCCAGCATTTT.

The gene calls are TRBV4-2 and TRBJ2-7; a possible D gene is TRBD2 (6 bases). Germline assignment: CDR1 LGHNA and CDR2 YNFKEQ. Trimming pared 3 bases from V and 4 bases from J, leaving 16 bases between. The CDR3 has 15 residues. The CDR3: CASSQDIQGGYEQYF. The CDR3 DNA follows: TGTGCCAGCAGCCAGGATATCCAGGGAGGTTACGAGCAGTACTTC.

CDR3: CATQGEGGSNQPQHF. CDR3 sequence (DNA): TGTGCCACCCAAGGTGAAGGGGGTAGCAATCAGCCCCAGCATTTT. The rearrangement joins TRBV6-5 to TRBJ1-5; D might be TRBD1 (6 bases). Germline CDR1 is MNHEY and CDR2 is SVGAGI. The ends were cut back, 10 bases at V and 0 bases at J, with 16 bases in the middle. This CDR3 has 15 amino acids.

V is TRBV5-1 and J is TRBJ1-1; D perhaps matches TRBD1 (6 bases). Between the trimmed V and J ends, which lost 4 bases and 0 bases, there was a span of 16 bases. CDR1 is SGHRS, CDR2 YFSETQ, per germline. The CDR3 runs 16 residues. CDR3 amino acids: CASSLGQILMNTEAFF. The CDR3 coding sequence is TGCGCCAGCAGCCTAGGACAGATCTTAATGAACACTGAAGCTTTCTTT.